This T cell receptor (beta chain) is from a study of blood T cell repertoires in COVID-19. Across the whole study: Samples of COVID-19 (acute and convalescent) were obtained from the United States, Italy and Spain. T cells, B-cell-depleted T cells, or PBMCs provided the cDNA or gDNA that served as material.

Germline V gives CDR1 SGHVS, CDR2 FNYEAQ. V gave up 5 bases and J gave up 2 bases, with 15 bases separating them. The CDR3 extends over 16 amino acids. In the original workflow: It was from reference gene primer amplification that nucleated cell counts were estimated. TCRdb keeps only in-frame clones here, not all; method: immunoSEQ multiplex PCR. For V, J and clone size, that table is used; D and trimming come from the DNA. The sample gives 150,000 to 200,000 clones, approximately 79% of which show up once; 13% is in the top ten. The chain couples TRBV7-6 to TRBJ2-2, with a weak D call TRBD2 (5 bases). The origin of this receptor is a man over 45 who had recovered from COVID-19. Sequenced: peripheral blood. CDR3 sequence reads: CASSQRLGINTGELFF. Here the CDR3 DNA reads TGTGCCAGCAGCCAGCGGTTGGGCATCAACACCGGGGAGCTGTTTTTT.